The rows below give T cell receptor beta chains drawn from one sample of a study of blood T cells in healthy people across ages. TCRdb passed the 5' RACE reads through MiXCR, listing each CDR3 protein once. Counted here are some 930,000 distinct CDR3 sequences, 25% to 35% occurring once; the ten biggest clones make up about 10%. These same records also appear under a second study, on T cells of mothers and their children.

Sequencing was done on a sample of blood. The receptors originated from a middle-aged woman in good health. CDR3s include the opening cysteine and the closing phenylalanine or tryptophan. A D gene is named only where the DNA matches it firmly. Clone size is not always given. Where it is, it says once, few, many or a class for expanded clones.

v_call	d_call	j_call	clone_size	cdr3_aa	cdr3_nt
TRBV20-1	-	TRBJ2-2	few	CSARGSGVTGELFF	TGCAGTGCTAGAGGCTCAGGAGTAACCGGGGAGCTGTTTTTT
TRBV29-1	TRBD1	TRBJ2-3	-	CSAEGQVLDTQYF	TGCAGCGCGGAGGGACAGGTCTTAGATACGCAGTATTTT
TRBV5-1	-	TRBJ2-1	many	CASSLERGLTFF	TGCGCCAGCAGCTTGGAGCGCGGGTTGACGTTCTTC
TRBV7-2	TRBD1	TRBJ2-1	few	CASSPPPGQGEQFF	TGTGCCAGCAGCCCCCCCCCGGGACAGGGGGAGCAGTTCTTC
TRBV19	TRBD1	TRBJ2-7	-	CASSMDRFSYEQYF	TGTGCCAGTAGTATGGACAGGTTCTCCTACGAGCAGTACTTC
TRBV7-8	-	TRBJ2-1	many	CASSSAPGQYNEQFF	TGTGCCAGCAGCTCAGCCCCCGGACAGTACAATGAGCAGTTCTTC
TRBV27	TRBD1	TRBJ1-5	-	CASSFDRGRQPQHF	TGTGCCAGCAGTTTTGACAGGGGAAGACAGCCCCAGCATTTT
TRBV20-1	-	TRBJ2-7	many	CSARDLNPGAPQQYF	TGCAGTGCTAGAGACCTAAACCCGGGGGCACCCCAACAGTACTTC
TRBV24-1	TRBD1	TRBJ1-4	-	CATSPGTGVSNEKLFF	TGTGCCACCAGCCCCGGGACAGGGGTCTCTAATGAAAAACTGTTTTTT
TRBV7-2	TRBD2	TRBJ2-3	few	CASSQTSGGGDTQYF	TGTGCCAGTAGTCAAACTAGCGGGGGAGGCGATACGCAGTATTTT
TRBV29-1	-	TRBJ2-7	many	CSVENRRGAYEQYF	TGCAGCGTTGAAAATCGAAGGGGGGCCTACGAGCAGTACTTC
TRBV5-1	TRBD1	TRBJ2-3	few	CASSSGTGGSADTQYF	TGCGCCAGCAGCTCAGGGACAGGGGGGTCCGCAGATACGCAGTATTTT
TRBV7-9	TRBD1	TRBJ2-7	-	CASSLVRTGGREQYF	TGTGCCAGCAGCTTAGTTCGGACAGGGGGCCGCGAGCAGTACTTC
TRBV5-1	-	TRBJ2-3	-	CASYRDQNTDTQYF	TGCGCCAGTTACCGGGACCAAAACACAGATACGCAGTATTTT
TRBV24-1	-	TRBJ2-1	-	CATSDLRGSDNEQFF	TGTGCCACCAGTGATTTGAGGGGGAGCGACAATGAGCAGTTCTTC
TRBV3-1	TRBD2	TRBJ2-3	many	CASSQGGGITDTQYF	TGTGCCAGCAGCCAAGGCGGGGGTATCACAGATACGCAGTATTTT
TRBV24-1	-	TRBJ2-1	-	CATSDTRAGTYNEQFF	TGTGCCACCAGTGATACACGAGCGGGGACATACAATGAGCAGTTCTTC
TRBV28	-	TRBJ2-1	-	CASRGPLNEQFF	TGTGCCAGTCGTGGGCCCCTCAATGAGCAGTTCTTC
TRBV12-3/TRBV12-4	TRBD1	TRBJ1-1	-	CSSSLRGQAGAEAFF	TGTTCCAGCAGTTTGCGGGGACAGGCTGGCGCTGAAGCTTTCTTT
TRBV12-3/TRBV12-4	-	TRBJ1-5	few	CASSLGVGYSQPQHF	TGTGCCAGCAGTTTAGGCGTGGGTTATAGTCAGCCCCAGCATTTT
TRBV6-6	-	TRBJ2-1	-	CASTLTGRPSYNERFF	TGTGCCAGCACCTTGACGGGGCGCCCCTCCTACAATGAGCGGTTCTTC
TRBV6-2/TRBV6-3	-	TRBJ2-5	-	CASSQPGRNQETQYF	TGTGCCAGCAGCCAACCGGGGAGGAACCAAGAGACCCAGTACTTC
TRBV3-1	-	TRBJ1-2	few	CASSRSLPGNNYGYTF	TGTGCCAGCAGCCGGAGTCTTCCGGGTAACAACTATGGCTACACCTTC
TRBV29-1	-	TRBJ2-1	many	CSTVGWSGEVHEQFF	TGCAGCACGGTGGGGTGGTCAGGGGAAGTCCATGAGCAGTTCTTC
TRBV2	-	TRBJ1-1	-	CASRFDQNTEAFF	TGTGCCAGCCGATTTGACCAAAACACTGAAGCTTTCTTT
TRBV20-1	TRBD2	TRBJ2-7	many	CSAQEDGSGGFGEQYF	TGCAGTGCCCAAGAGGATGGTAGCGGGGGTTTTGGCGAGCAGTACTTC
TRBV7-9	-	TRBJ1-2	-	CASSYRSYGYTF	TGTGCCAGCAGCTACAGATCCTATGGCTACACCTTC
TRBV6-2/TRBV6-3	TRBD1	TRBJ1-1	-	CASSYSGLRDRGHRPDMNTEAFF	TGCGCCAGCAGTTACTCTGGGCTTCGGGACAGGGGGCACCGACCAGACATGAACACTGAAGCTTTCTTT
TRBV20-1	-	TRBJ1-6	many	CSAGGGLRNSPLHF	TGCAGTGCCGGAGGGGGGCTGCGGAATTCACCCCTCCACTTT
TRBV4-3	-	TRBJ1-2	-	CASSQEVPGGLGYTF	TGCGCCAGCAGCCAAGAGGTGCCCGGCGGCCTCGGCTACACCTTC
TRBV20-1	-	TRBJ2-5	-	CSARGGSWGQETQYF	TGCAGTGCTAGAGGGGGTAGTTGGGGACAAGAGACCCAGTACTTC
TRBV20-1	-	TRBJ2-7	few	CSARGSSYEQYF	TGCAGTGCTCGGGGGAGCTCCTACGAGCAGTACTTC
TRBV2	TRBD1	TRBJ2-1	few	CASSDNRGGNEQFF	TGTGCCAGCAGTGATAACAGGGGCGGGAATGAGCAGTTCTTC
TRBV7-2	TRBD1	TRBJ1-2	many	CASSFSAGQGNGYTF	TGTGCCAGCAGCTTTTCCGCGGGACAGGGGAATGGCTACACCTTC
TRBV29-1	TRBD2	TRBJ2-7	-	CSVCTASGGEQYF	TGCAGCGTCTGCACCGCTAGCGGGGGCGAGCAGTACTTC
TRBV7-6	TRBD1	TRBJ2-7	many	CASSPKGQGGSTYEQYF	TGTGCCAGCAGCCCAAAGGGACAGGGCGGGTCCACCTACGAGCAGTACTTC
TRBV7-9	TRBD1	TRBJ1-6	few	CASSSTRDRVDSPLHF	TGTGCCAGCAGCTCGACGAGGGACAGGGTGGATTCACCCCTCCACTTT
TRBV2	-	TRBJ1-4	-	CASRSGSRTAKLFF	TGTGCCAGCAGATCCGGGAGCCGTACGGCAAAACTGTTTTTT
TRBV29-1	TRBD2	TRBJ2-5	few	CSHTLAGGLQETQYF	TGCAGTCACACCCTAGCGGGGGGCCTTCAAGAGACCCAGTACTTC
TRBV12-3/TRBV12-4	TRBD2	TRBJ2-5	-	CASKAGGPIIETQYF	TGTGCCAGCAAAGCGGGGGGGCCAATCATCGAGACCCAGTACTTC
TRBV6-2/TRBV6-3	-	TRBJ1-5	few	CASRKLGVNQPQHF	TGTGCCAGCAGAAAGCTAGGGGTGAATCAGCCCCAGCATTTT
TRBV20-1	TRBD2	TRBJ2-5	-	CSARDVLAGKTQYF	TGCAGTGCTAGAGATGTACTAGCGGGGAAGACCCAGTACTTC
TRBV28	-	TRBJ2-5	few	CASSTDYFQETQYF	TGTGCCAGCAGTACGGACTACTTCCAAGAGACCCAGTACTTC
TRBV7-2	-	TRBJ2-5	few	CASSLDGREETQYF	TGTGCCAGCAGCTTAGATGGCAGGGAGGAGACCCAGTACTTC
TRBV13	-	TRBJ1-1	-	CASSLPGTLEAFF	TGTGCCAGCAGCTTACCAGGGACTCTAGAAGCTTTCTTT
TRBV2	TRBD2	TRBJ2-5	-	CASSRTSGETQYF	TGTGCCAGCAGTCGGACTAGCGGGGAGACCCAGTACTTC
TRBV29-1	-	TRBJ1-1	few	CSVESGTAEAFF	TGCAGCGTTGAAAGCGGGACGGCTGAAGCTTTCTTT
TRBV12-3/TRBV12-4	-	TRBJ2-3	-	CASSFQNTDTQYF	TGTGCCAGCAGTTTTCAGAACACAGATACGCAGTATTTT
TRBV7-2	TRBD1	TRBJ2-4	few	CASSLSRTGVNIQYF	TGTGCCAGCAGCTTAAGCAGGACAGGGGTGAACATTCAGTACTTC
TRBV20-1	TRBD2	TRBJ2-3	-	CSAPLRGGRDTQYF	TGCAGTGCCCCCCTCCGGGGGGGCCGAGATACGCAGTATTTT